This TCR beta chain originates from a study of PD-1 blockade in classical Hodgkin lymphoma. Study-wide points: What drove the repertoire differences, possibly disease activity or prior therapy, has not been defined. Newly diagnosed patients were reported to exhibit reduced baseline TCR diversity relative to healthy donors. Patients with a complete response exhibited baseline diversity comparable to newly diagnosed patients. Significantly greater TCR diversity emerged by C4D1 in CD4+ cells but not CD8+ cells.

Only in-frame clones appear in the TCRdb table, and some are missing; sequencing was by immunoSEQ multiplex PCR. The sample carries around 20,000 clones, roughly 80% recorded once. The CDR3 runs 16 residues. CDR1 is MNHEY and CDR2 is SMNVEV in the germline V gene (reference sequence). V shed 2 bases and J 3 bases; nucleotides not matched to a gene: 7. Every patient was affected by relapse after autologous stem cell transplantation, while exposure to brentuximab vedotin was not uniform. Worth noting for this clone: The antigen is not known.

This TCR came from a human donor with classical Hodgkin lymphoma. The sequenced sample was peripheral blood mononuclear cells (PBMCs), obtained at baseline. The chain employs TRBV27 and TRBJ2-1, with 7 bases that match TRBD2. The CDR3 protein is CASSLDAGAGYNEQFF. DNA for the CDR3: TGTGCCAGCAGTTTAGATGCGGGAGCAGGCTACAATGAGCAGTTCTTC.